The entry below describes one TCR beta chain. RNA amounts of about 0.5 to 1 ug underwent reverse transcription with random hexamers. Multiplex immunoSEQ PCR targeted 54 Vbeta and 13 Jbeta TCR beta segments. Via MiXCR, TCRdb re-called the immunoSEQ multiplex PCR reads, giving one row per CDR3 protein. The sample lists about 130,000 distinct CDR3 sequences, around 91% occurring once. The sample comes from a study of CD8 T cells in Susac syndrome. In germline, CDR1 is MDHEN, CDR2 SYDVKM. V was pared by 6 bases and J by 6 bases, with 8 bases of the junction left unmatched. The CDR3 loop spans 15 amino acids.

The specimen sequenced was CD8+ T cells from PBMCs. This chain uses TRBV28 with TRBJ1-1, with TRBD1 matching 12 bases. This clonotype was sampled from a human donor with multiple sclerosis. CDR3 region: CASRPSGTGGSEAFF. The CDR3 DNA reads as TGTGCCAGCAGACCCTCCGGGACAGGGGGCTCTGAAGCTTTCTTT.